This T cell receptor beta chain was observed in a study of OX40 agonist ivuxolimab in advanced cancers. Generated by immunoSEQ multiplex PCR, the TCRdb table keeps only in-frame clones and is missing some. The sample has tens of thousands of clones, over 75% seen once. V was shortened by 0 bases and J by 5 bases, with 18 bases between the two germline ends. Germline V gene lookup returns CDR1 SGHRS and CDR2 YFSETQ. The CDR3 is 16 residues long. The sequence was collected from an adult with an advanced solid tumor such as melanoma, head and neck, liver or kidney cancer. The chain uses TRBV5-1 and TRBJ2-7; D remains ambiguous. The specimen was CD4+ or CD8+ T cells sorted from blood, collected in a trial of the OX40 agonist ivuxolimab. The CDR3 here is CASSLEIPHQFHEQYF. For the CDR3, the DNA is TGCGCCAGCAGCTTGGAAATACCGCACCAATTCCACGAGCAGTACTTC. Drawing the rest from reference TRBV5-1 and TRBJ2-7, the complete variable domain is KAGVTQTPRYLIKTRGQQVTLSCSPISGHRSVSWYQQTPGQGLQFLFEYFSETQRNKGNFPGRFSGRQFSNSRSEMNVSTLELGDSALYLCASSLEIPHQFHEQYFGPGTRLTVT.